Listed below are T cell receptor beta chains from one sample, sequenced in a study of cytomegalovirus exposure and HLA in healthy donors. Sequencing used immunoSEQ multiplex PCR; TCRdb keeps in-frame clones, though not all of them. This sample has some 100,000 clones; roughly three quarters occur once, and the top ten carry approximately 4.2%. The specimen was PBMCs. The receptors were gathered from a female donor in good health and CMV-seropositive. CDR3s include the opening cysteine and the closing phenylalanine or tryptophan. A D gene is named only where the DNA matches it firmly. Clone size is given for some rows only: seen once, a few or many times, or a class if the clone is expanded.

. | . | TRBJ1-5 | TRBV30 | TGTGCCTGGGGGGAAGCGGCTATTATCAGTCGGCCCCAGCATTTT | CAWGEAAIISRPQHF
few | TRBD2 | TRBJ2-7 | TRBV7-2 | TGTGCCAGCAGCTTTGCTAGCGGGGCTCTCTCCTACGAGCAGTACTTC | CASSFASGALSYEQYF
. | . | TRBJ2-7 | TRBV25-1 | TGTGCCAGCAGTTCCTACGAGCAGTACTTC | CASSSYEQYF
. | TRBD2 | TRBJ2-7 | TRBV6-5 | TGTGCCAGCAGACGAAGCGGGAGCGAGCAGTACTTC | CASRRSGSEQYF
. | . | TRBJ1-4 | TRBV2 | TGTGCCAGCAGTGCCCAACAGGGAACTAATGAAAAACTGTTTTTT | CASSAQQGTNEKLFF
once | . | TRBJ2-2 | TRBV30 | TGTGCCTGGAGGGTCAGCGGGAACACCGGGGAGCTGTTTTTT | CAWRVSGNTGELFF
. | . | TRBJ2-3 | TRBV7-2 | TGTGCCAGCAGCTCGCAAGGAGTGGATACGCAGTATTTT | CASSSQGVDTQYF
. | . | TRBJ2-7 | TRBV30 | TGTGCCTGGAGTGGCGGGGACAGAAGCTCCTACGAGCAGTACTTC | CAWSGGDRSSYEQYF
. | . | TRBJ2-5 | TRBV18 | TGTGCCAGCTCAACAAAAGAGACCCAGTACTTC | CASSTKETQYF
. | . | TRBJ1-2 | TRBV25-1 | TGTGCCAGCAGTGAATTGGGCAGTCGAGGCTACACCTTC | CASSELGSRGYTF
few | TRBD2 | TRBJ2-1 | TRBV5-1 | TGCGCCAGCAGCTTGTTTACTAGCGGGACCTCCTACAATGAGCAGTTCTTC | CASSLFTSGTSYNEQFF
once | TRBD1 | TRBJ1-3 | TRBV19 | TGTGCCAGTAGCCGCCGGGACAGGGGCTTGAGTCTTTATTTT | CASSRRDRGLSLYF
few | . | TRBJ1-2 | TRBV27 | TGTGCCAGCTCTAACGGGGGGCTCCTTACTAACTATGGCTACACCTTC | CASSNGGLLTNYGYTF
. | TRBD1 | TRBJ2-7 | TRBV5-1 | TGCGCCAGCAGGGACAGGGAGGTTTCCTACGAGCAGTACTTC | CASRDREVSYEQYF
. | TRBD1 | TRBJ1-4 | TRBV14 | TGTGCCAGCAGCCTATACAGGGGTGAAAAACTGTTTTTT | CASSLYRGEKLFF
. | TRBD1 | TRBJ2-5 | TRBV7-6 | TGTGCCAGCAGCTTAGGACAGGGGGAGACCCAGTACTTC | CASSLGQGETQYF
. | . | TRBJ2-1 | TRBV5-1 | TGCGCCAGCAGCTTGACTGCCACGAGCCATGAGCAGTTCTTC | CASSLTATSHEQFF
once | TRBD2 | TRBJ2-1 | TRBV7-9 | TGTTCCAGCAGTTTAGACCCTAGCGGGATTTTTGAGCAGTTCTTC | CSSSLDPSGIFEQFF
. | . | TRBJ1-2 | TRBV4-1 | TGCGCCAGCAGCCCGATGACAGCTAACTATGGCTACACCTTC | CASSPMTANYGYTF
. | . | TRBJ1-5 | TRBV2 | TGTGCCAGCAGTTACCTACAGGGTGGGAGAAATCAGCCCCAGCATTTT | CASSYLQGGRNQPQHF
. | TRBD1 | TRBJ2-7 | TRBV6-1 | TGTGCCAGCAGTGAATCCGGGACAGGGGCTCGCTACGAGCAGTACTTC | CASSESGTGARYEQYF
few | . | TRBJ1-1 | TRBV29-1 | TGCAGCGCCGGTCCTGAAGCTTTCTTT | CSAGPEAFF
. | . | TRBJ1-4 | TRBV2 | TGTGCCAGCAGTGAAGCAAGGCAGCCCTCGGGTAATGAAAAACTGTTTTTT | CASSEARQPSGNEKLFF
. | . | TRBJ2-3 | TRBV11-3 | TGTGCCAGCAGCTCCCGTCGGGGGGATACGCAGTATTTT | CASSSRRGDTQYF
. | . | TRBJ2-7 | TRBV6-5 | TGTGCCAGCAGCCCCCACAGGGGGGGCGAGCAGTACTTC | CASSPHRGGEQYF
. | TRBD1 | TRBJ1-2 | TRBV30 | TGTGCCTGGAGTGACTTCACCGGGACAGGGTCTGGCTACACCTTC | CAWSDFTGTGSGYTF
. | . | TRBJ2-2 | TRBV9 | TGTGCCAGCAGCGGGACAATGAACACCGGGGAGCTGTTTTTT | CASSGTMNTGELFF
once | TRBD2 | TRBJ2-1 | TRBV19 | TGTGCCACAGAGCCCGGGACTAGCGGCTACAATGAGCAGTTCTTC | CATEPGTSGYNEQFF
. | . | TRBJ2-2 | TRBV29-1 | TGCAGCGTTTACTTGCAGGGCACCGGGGAGCTGTTTTTT | CSVYLQGTGELFF
. | . | TRBJ2-7 | TRBV2 | TGTGCCAGCACAGGATCGAGGGCGAACTACGAGCAGTACTTC | CASTGSRANYEQYF
. | . | TRBJ1-2 | TRBV30 | TGTGCCTGGGTGGGGCAGGGGAGCTATGGCTACACCTTC | CAWVGQGSYGYTF
. | . | TRBJ2-2 | TRBV7-2 | TGTGCCAGCAGCCCCCAGGGCGGGGAGCTGTTTTTT | CASSPQGGELFF
. | . | TRBJ1-1 | TRBV6-6 | TGTGCCAGCAGGGGGGCGACTGGGATGAACACTGAAGCTTTCTTT | CASRGATGMNTEAFF
. | . | TRBJ2-3 | TRBV25-1 | TGTGCCAGCAGTGAACCCGCTAGTCCCACAGATACGCAGTATTTT | CASSEPASPTDTQYF
once | . | TRBJ1-2 | TRBV19 | TGTGCCAGTAGTATATCTGCGGGGCAGGGTATATGGGGCTACACCTTC | CASSISAGQGIWGYTF
. | TRBD2 | TRBJ2-5 | TRBV5-1 | TGCGCCAGCAGCCAACTAGCGGGGGGCCCCCAAGAGACCCAGTACTTC | CASSQLAGGPQETQYF
. | . | TRBJ2-7 | TRBV5-1 | TGCGCCAGCAGCTGGGGGACAACAGGCGAGCAGTACTTC | CASSWGTTGEQYF
few | . | TRBJ1-1 | TRBV7-9 | TGTGCCAGCAGTTTAGGGGGGGATGAAGCTTTCTTT | CASSLGGDEAFF
few | . | TRBJ1-1 | TRBV9 | TGTGCCAGCAGCCGGGAACAGAACACTGAAGCTTTCTTT | CASSREQNTEAFF
. | . | TRBJ1-1 | TRBV7-9 | TGTGCCAGCATCGGTGGAGGAGGGGCGGACACTGAAGCTTTCTTT | CASIGGGGADTEAFF
. | . | TRBJ2-7 | TRBV7-7 | TGTGCCAGCAGCCCTGTGGGTAGCTTCGGAGAGCAGTACTTC | CASSPVGSFGEQYF
once | . | TRBJ2-1 | TRBV9 | TGTGCCAGCAGCGTAGGAGCCCAAGGAGGGGATGAGCAGTTCTTC | CASSVGAQGGDEQFF
. | . | TRBJ2-7 | TRBV20-1 | TGCAGTGCTACAGGGTACTACGAGCAGTACTTC | CSATGYYEQYF
. | TRBD2 | TRBJ2-7 | TRBV6-5 | TGTGCCAGCAGGACTAGCGGGAGGCGAGAGCAGTACTTC | CASRTSGRREQYF
few | TRBD2 | TRBJ2-1 | TRBV5-1 | TGCGCCAGCAGCTCCGGGACTAGCGATCTAGGGAATGAGCAGTTCTTC | CASSSGTSDLGNEQFF
. | TRBD1 | TRBJ2-7 | TRBV5-1 | TGCGCCAGCAGCTTGGACAGGGGGCCCTACGAGCAGTACTTC | CASSLDRGPYEQYF
. | TRBD2 | TRBJ2-1 | TRBV18 | TGTGCCAGCTCCCCAGCGGGAGGTTTGGATGAGCAGTTCTTC | CASSPAGGLDEQFF
. | TRBD1 | TRBJ2-5 | TRBV29-1 | TGCAGCGTTGAAGAACTCACAGGGGTGGCGACCCAGTACTTC | CSVEELTGVATQYF
. | . | TRBJ2-1 | TRBV30 | TGTGCCTGGAGTCCGTGGGGCCCCAATGAGCAGTTCTTC | CAWSPWGPNEQFF
once | TRBD1 | TRBJ1-1 | TRBV30 | TGTGCCTGGAGCCGACAGGGGTTCACTGAAGCTTTCTTT | CAWSRQGFTEAFF
. | . | TRBJ1-2 | TRBV29-1 | TGCAGCGTTGTGGGAAGAGACAGGACGGGTGGCTACACCTTC | CSVVGRDRTGGYTF
. | TRBD1 | TRBJ1-2 | TRBV27 | TGTGCCAGCAGTCTAGCTTCGACAGGGGGCCATGGCTACACCTTC | CASSLASTGGHGYTF